Listed below are T cell receptor beta chains from one sample, sequenced in a study of cytomegalovirus exposure and HLA in healthy donors. Profiling relied on immunoSEQ multiplex PCR, and the TCRdb table lists in-frame clones only, not all of them. The sample includes 150,000 to 200,000 clones, about 63% of them seen just once. Sequenced input: PBMCs. Receptors were obtained from a woman aged 40 to 55 in good health and CMV-seropositive. Both conserved end residues are trimmed from each CDR3. The size field is filled for only some rows; it gives once, few, many or a size class.

NA,TRBV6-6,TRBJ1-5,ASSSRGRHSNQPQN
once,TRBV13,TRBJ2-3,ASSTNPNGGAVDTQY
NA,TRBV5-4,TRBJ1-1,ASTRQGLNTEAF
NA,TRBV7-9,TRBJ1-5,ASSFGQGSASSQPQH
NA,TRBV6-1,TRBJ2-3,ASSIIAGATDTQY
NA,TRBV7-8,NA,ASSLAIWDISYEQY
NA,TRBV19,TRBJ1-1,ASSVHHRVTEAF
NA,TRBV11-2,TRBJ2-1,ASSSGTLNEQF
NA,TRBV5-6,TRBJ1-4,ASSFRGPGEKLF
few,TRBV6-5,TRBJ2-7,ASSPHGWEQY
few,TRBV5-1,TRBJ1-1,ASSLSGLGNTEAF
NA,TRBV4-2,TRBJ2-3,ASSQGAGSGNTDTQY
few,TRBV6-1,TRBJ2-5,ASSDLAGRETQY
few,TRBV28,TRBJ1-2,ASTLGKGVYGYT
NA,TRBV19,TRBJ1-6,ASSRDRAQGSPLH
few,TRBV4-1,TRBJ2-7,ASSQATVTGISYEQY